There are a few counts of the clone carrying this TCR beta chain. The antigen is undetermined. This specimen belongs to a study of spatial heterogeneity in lung cancer. Study summary: Sequence detection consistently recorded a greater number of beta-chain than alpha-chain sequences. Study conclusions and caveats: Ubiquitous and regional expanded TCR counts mirrored ubiquitous and regional nonsynonymous mutation counts, respectively. Counts of expanded intratumoral alpha and beta TCRs tracked tumor mutation counts.

V was shortened by 3 bases and J by 7 bases, with 13 bases between the two germline ends. Germline CDR1 reads LNHDA; CDR2 reads SQIVND (reference sequence). This CDR3 spans 14 amino acids. Each CDR3 protein is one row after TCRdb ran MiXCR on the 5' RACE reads. The top ten hold around a sixth of the sample, which has over 10,000 distinct CDR3 sequences, around 3.1% seen once. As for time point: sample taken at primary tumor resection. Untreated early-stage non-small cell lung cancer patients, around 72 in total, were the donors. The V call is TRBV19, the J call TRBJ2-1; tentatively, D is TRBD1 or TRBD2 (5 bases each). Material: lung tumor tissue, obtained at surgery. The origin of this receptor is a male donor with early-stage non-small cell lung cancer. The DNA for the CDR3 is TGTGCCAGTAGTATGGGACCCCTTTGGAATGAGCAGTTCTTC. Translated: CASSMGPLWNEQFF.